This T cell receptor beta chain was documented in a study of beta chain features in type 1 diabetes. Sorting gave populations that all exceeded 98% purity. Sequenced material consisted of expressed TCRB transcripts (all of the isolated RNA was reverse transcribed). Profiled with immunoSEQ multiplex PCR; TCRdb holds only in-frame clones, not every one. This table holds more than 300,000 clones, around an eighth found once. Trimming removed 4 bases at V and 3 bases at J, with 17 bases between. The CDR3 runs to 16 residues. Germline V gives CDR1 SGHNT, CDR2 YYREEE (reference sequence). The clonotype was recovered from a man aged 18 to 30 in good health. The chain combines TRBV5-4 with TRBJ2-1, with a possible D match to TRBD1 (7 bases). Sequenced material: naive CD4+ T cells from blood. This CDR3 is CASSPGAGQVYNEQFF. The CDR3 coding sequence is TGTGCCAGCAGCCCGGGGGCCGGACAGGTCTACAATGAGCAGTTCTTC.